One sample yielded the 25 T cell receptor beta chains listed below, sequenced in a study of control samples from healthy donors and cancer patients. Sequencing was performed with immunoSEQ multiplex PCR; in TCRdb, only in-frame clones are kept and a portion is missing. The data contain roughly 150,000 clones, over 90% of them singletons. Sequencing was performed on blood. Receptor source: a man aged 50 to 59 in good health.

Notes on this clone: A read error may account for a junction end that differs from germline. The rearrangement joins TRBV6-1 to TRBJ2-5; 10 bases align to TRBD2. Germline assignment: CDR1 MNHNS and CDR2 SASEGT. The CDR3 has 14 residues. CDR3 DNA: TGTGCCAGCAGGGAAGCGGGAGGGCCGGAGACCCAGTACTTC. It codes for CASREAGGPETQYF.

This clone showed up just once. This chain uses TRBV4-1 with TRBJ2-7; D gene uncertain. V lost 1 base to trimming and J lost 0 bases, with 13 bases between them. The CDR3 spans 16 residues. CDR1 is MGHRA and CDR2 is YSYEKL in the germline V gene. This CDR3 is CASSQVLPSSSYEQYF. The CDR3 DNA reads TGCGCCAGCAGCCAAGTTTTACCTTCGAGCTCCTACGAGCAGTACTTC.

The chain joins TRBV19 to TRBJ1-1; the D is unclear. The V gene lost 5 bases and the J gene lost 0 bases, with 10 bases spanning the gap. Germline loops: CDR1 LNHDA, CDR2 SQIVND (reference sequence). The CDR3 is 14 amino acids. This chain's CDR3 is CASSPQILNTEAFF. The CDR3 nucleotides read TGTGCCAGTAGTCCGCAGATTTTGAACACTGAAGCTTTCTTT.

This rearrangement joins TRBV6-5 to TRBJ1-4; D unresolved. This CDR3 has 14 residues. The V end lost 8 bases, the J end lost 6 bases, and 16 bases lay between the germline ends. Germline CDR1 reads MNHEY; CDR2 reads SVGAGI. CDR3 DNA sequence: TGTGCCAGCGATTCGGGCGGGTCCTATGAAAAACTGTTTTTT. It codes for CASDSGGSYEKLFF.

This chain links TRBV29-1 with TRBJ2-7; 8 bases are a match to TRBD1. The CDR3 spans 13 residues. Germline CDR1 SQVTM, CDR2 ANQGSEA. V lost 7 bases to trimming and J lost 7 bases; unmatched junction nucleotides: 12. The CDR3: CSAGGAGQLEQYF. CDR3 DNA: TGCAGCGCAGGGGGCGCTGGGCAACTGGAGCAGTACTTC.

This chain links TRBV10-3 with TRBJ2-1, with D possibly being TRBD2 (6 bases). Trimming left V 6 bases short and J 5 bases short, with 20 bases between. The germline CDR1 and CDR2 sequences are ENHRY and SYGVKD. CDR3 length: 16 residues. The DNA for the CDR3 is TGTGCCATCAGCGAACTAAACCCGGGACTCAACAATGAGCAGTTCTTC. The encoded protein is CAISELNPGLNNEQFF.

The V and J genes are TRBV19 and TRBJ1-5; D ambiguous. Per the germline V gene, CDR1 is LNHDA and CDR2 is SQIVND (reference sequence). V gave up 5 bases and J gave up 1 base, with 12 bases separating them. This CDR3 has 15 amino acids. The CDR3 region has the DNA TGTGCCAGTAGTCAGGAGGTTTCGAGCAATCAGCCCCAGCATTTT. Protein sequence: CASSQEVSSNQPQHF.

The V gene is TRBV28, the J gene TRBJ1-5, with unresolved D. The V end was cut by 7 bases, the J end by 6 bases, with 13 bases between. The CDR3 loop spans 13 amino acids. Germline V CDR1 and CDR2: MDHEN, SYDVKM. The CDR3 loop is CASTPGPIQPQHF. As DNA, the CDR3 is TGTGCCAGCACCCCCGGACCGATTCAGCCCCAGCATTTT.

The CDR3 DNA sequence: TGCAGTGCCAGTTCCAAGAGCTCCTACAATGAGCAGTTCTTC. Translating gives CSASSKSSYNEQFF. This sequence joins TRBV20-1 and TRBJ2-1; no definite D call. The germline V and J ends were trimmed by 6 bases and 0 bases, with 12 bases remaining between them. This CDR3 region has 14 residues. The germline V gene encodes CDR1 DFQATT and CDR2 SNEGSKA (reference sequence).

V is TRBV20-1 and J is TRBJ1-1, with unresolved D. Per the germline V gene, CDR1 is DFQATT and CDR2 is SNEGSKA (reference sequence). V lost 3 bases to trimming and J lost 7 bases, with 6 bases between them. The CDR3 is 10 amino acids. CDR3 protein: CSASASEAFF. The CDR3 DNA reads as TGCAGTGCTAGTGCCAGTGAAGCTTTCTTT.

The genes are TRBV13 and TRBJ2-3; perhaps TRBD2 as D (6 bases). The germline gives CDR1 PRHDT, CDR2 FYEKMQ (reference sequence). This CDR3 has 17 amino acids. V shed 0 bases and J shed 5 bases, with 18 bases lying between them. The CDR3 protein is CASSLGRLGSAGDTQYF. The CDR3 DNA follows: TGTGCCAGCAGCTTAGGCCGGCTCGGGAGTGCGGGAGATACGCAGTATTTT.

This clone was counted once. V is TRBV2 and J is TRBJ2-1, with 9 positions matching TRBD1. Trimming cost V 4 bases and J 0 bases; bases outside gene matches: 1. CDR1 is SNHLY and CDR2 is FYNNEI in the germline V gene. CDR3 length: 15 amino acids. The CDR3 DNA sequence: TGTGCCAGCAGTGTGGACAGGGGCTCCTACAATGAGCAGTTCTTC. It encodes CASSVDRGSYNEQFF. Full variable domain (missing parts from reference TRBV2 and TRBJ2-1): EPEVTQTPSHQVTQMGQEVILRCVPISNHLYFYWYRQILGQKVEFLVSFYNNEISEKSEIFDDQFSVERPDGSNFTLKIRSTKLEDSAMYFCASSVDRGSYNEQFFGPGTRLTVL.

This sequence joins TRBV2 and TRBJ1-5; 7 bases are shared with TRBD1. Germline V gene sequence: CDR1 SNHLY, CDR2 FYNNEI. The CDR3 has 12 amino acids. V shed 7 bases and J 6 bases; nucleotides not matched to a gene: 3. The CDR3 region has the DNA TGTGCCAGCAACCAGGGGGTTCAGCCCCAGCATTTT. It encodes CASNQGVQPQHF.

The rearrangement uses TRBV2 and TRBJ1-1; tentative D call: TRBD1 (6 bases). Germline assignment: CDR1 SNHLY and CDR2 FYNNEI. The V gene lost 4 bases and the J gene lost 3 bases, with 15 bases spanning the gap. CDR3 length: 15 amino acids. The CDR3 here is CASSVVSGGDTEAFF. The CDR3 nucleotides are TGTGCCAGCAGTGTCGTATCGGGGGGCGACACTGAAGCTTTCTTT.

The chain couples TRBV30 to TRBJ2-2; 10 bases line up with TRBD1. Germline V lookup: CDR1 GTSNPN, CDR2 SVGIG (reference sequence). Trimming cost V 4 bases and J 5 bases; bases outside gene matches: 4. The CDR3 sequence is 14 residues long. In DNA, the CDR3 is TGTGCCTGGAAAGGGACAGGGGCGACCGGGGAGCTGTTTTTT. This gives the protein CAWKGTGATGELFF.

V is TRBV5-1 and J is TRBJ2-5; D may be TRBD2 (6 bases). The CDR3 loop spans 15 amino acids. Germline assignment: CDR1 SGHRS and CDR2 YFSETQ. V gave up 1 base and J gave up 5 bases, with 15 bases separating them. CDR3 sequence reads: CASSLQSGARETQYF. CDR3 bases: TGCGCCAGCAGCTTGCAGTCGGGAGCTAGGGAGACCCAGTACTTC.

This clone is a singleton in its sample. The genes are TRBV3-1 (or the pseudogene TRBV3-2) and TRBJ1-1; D gene uncertain. In germline, CDR1 is LGHDT, CDR2 YNNKEL (reference sequence). This CDR3 contains 13 residues. V dropped 7 bases and J dropped 2 bases, with 11 bases sitting between them. DNA of the CDR3: TGTGCCAGCACCCTGACGGTTAACACTGAAGCTTTCTTT. This codes for CASTLTVNTEAFF.

The chain carries TRBV15 and TRBJ1-5, with a possible D match to TRBD1 (5 bases). Germline V gene data show CDR1 as LNHNV and CDR2 as YYDKDF (reference sequence). V lost 0 bases and J lost 2, with 11 bases in between. This CDR3 contains 16 residues. The CDR3 sequence is CATSRDWQGGNQPQHF. CDR3 in DNA: TGTGCCACCAGCAGAGATTGGCAGGGCGGCAATCAGCCCCAGCATTTT.

The chain links TRBV12-3 or TRBV12-4 to TRBJ1-1, with unresolved D. Between the trimmed V and J ends, which lost 6 bases and 0 bases, there was a span of 5 bases. The CDR3 consists of 12 residues. CDR3 nucleotides: TGTGCCAGCAGCCTGGTGAACACTGAAGCTTTCTTT. Translating it yields CASSLVNTEAFF.

The CDR3, as DNA: TGTGCCAGCAGGTTTACCGGGACAGGGGGCAGCTACGAGCAGTACTTC. Residues: CASRFTGTGGSYEQYF. The chain uses TRBV28 and TRBJ2-7, with 12 nucleotides matching TRBD1. The CDR3 has 16 residues. Germline loops: CDR1 MDHEN, CDR2 SYDVKM. Unmatched junction bases numbered 9, after V lost 6 bases and J lost 3 bases.

This chain joins TRBV4-1 and TRBJ2-1; 10 bases fit TRBD2. From germline, CDR1 is MGHRA and CDR2 YSYEKL. There are 16 residues in the CDR3. V lost 1 base, J lost 1 base, and 1 base stayed unmatched. The DNA for the CDR3 is TGCGCCAGCAGCCAAGTAGCGGGAGGATCCTACAATGAGCAGTTCTTC. This gives the protein CASSQVAGGSYNEQFF.

The genes are TRBV29-1 and TRBJ2-1; 7 bases are shared with TRBD2. After removal of 6 bases from V and 1 base from J, the junction contained 9 bases not matched to a gene. Looked up from germline, CDR1 is SQVTM and CDR2 is ANQGSEA. This CDR3 region has 15 residues. As DNA, the CDR3 is TGCAGCGTCGCCGTTGGCGGGGGTTCCTACAATGAGCAGTTCTTC. Protein sequence: CSVAVGGGSYNEQFF.

CDR3 sequence reads: CASSPPGGREDVAKNIQYF. The CDR3 nucleotides are TGTGCCAGTAGTCCCCCCGGGGGGCGCGAAGATGTGGCCAAAAACATTCAGTACTTC. The V call is TRBV19, the J call TRBJ2-4; D may be TRBD2 (7 bases). The CDR3 length is 19 residues. Per germline, CDR1 LNHDA and CDR2 SQIVND (reference sequence). The V end was cut by 5 bases, the J end by 1 base, with 24 bases between. Full variable domain (outside the CDR3, taken from reference TRBV19 and TRBJ2-4): DGGITQSPKYLFRKEGQNVTLSCEQNLNHDAMYWYRQDPGQGLRLIYYSQIVNDFQKGDIAEGYSVSREKKESFPLTVTSAQKNPTAFYLCASSPPGGREDVAKNIQYFGAGTRLSVL.

The chain links TRBV28 to TRBJ1-2, with D possibly matching TRBD1 (6 bases). The V end lost 4 bases, the J end lost 2 bases, and 11 bases lay between the germline ends. The germline V gene encodes CDR1 MDHEN and CDR2 SYDVKM. This CDR3 spans 14 amino acids. The DNA of the CDR3 is TGTGCCAGCAGTTCCGACAGGAAGAACTATGGCTACACCTTC. Its protein is CASSSDRKNYGYTF.

V usage is TRBV7-3 and J usage is TRBJ2-5; a weak D match, TRBD2 (5 bases). The CDR3 extends over 14 amino acids. The germline CDR1 and CDR2 sequences are SGHTA and FQGTGA. V was shortened by 0 bases and J by 3 bases, with 8 bases between the two germline ends. CDR3 sequence reads: CASSLTGLEETQYF. The CDR3 nucleotides are TGTGCCAGCAGCTTAACAGGACTGGAAGAGACCCAGTACTTC.